Listed below are T cell receptor beta chains from one sample, sequenced in a study of T cell repertoires in cytomegalovirus infection. TCRdb passed the reads through MiXCR, listing each CDR3 protein once. The table has around 430,000 distinct CDR3 sequences, approximately 46% seen once. No antigen is known for these receptors. The sample was cultured PBMCs, taken from culture after CMV antigen stimulation. These receptors were taken from a human donor in good health (CMV status not recorded). Some clones in this sample may be carry-over from other donors' samples. The CDR3 runs from the conserved cysteine through the conserved F or W. The D gene is left open where the match is weak. Clone size is given for some rows only: seen once, a few or many times, or a class if the clone is expanded.

V: TRBV7-2
D: NA
size: few
J: TRBJ1-3
CDR3: CASSVWTLGNTIYF
DNA: TGTGCCAGCAGCGTGTGGACACTTGGAAACACCATATATTTT

V: TRBV5-6
D: TRBD2
size: once
J: TRBJ2-3
CDR3: CASSLPRLAVHGTQYF
DNA: TGTGCCAGCAGCTTGCCGAGACTAGCGGTTCATGGTACGCAGTATTTT

V: TRBV11-2
D: NA
size: NA
J: TRBJ2-3
CDR3: CASSRQYRTDTQYF
DNA: TGTGCCAGCAGTAGACAGTACCGCACAGATACGCAGTATTTT

V: TRBV15
D: NA
size: NA
J: TRBJ1-1
CDR3: CATSRVAGAEPFF
DNA: TGTGCCACCAGCAGAGTGGCGGGAGCAGAGCCGTTCTTT

V: TRBV7-9
D: TRBD1
size: NA
J: TRBJ1-1
CDR3: CASSSNRDRNTEAFF
DNA: TGTGCCAGCAGCTCCAACCGGGACAGGAACACTGAAGCTTTCTTT

V: TRBV20-1
D: NA
size: NA
J: TRBJ1-5
CDR3: CSARGTPGQPQHF
DNA: TGCAGTGCTAGGGGGACGCCTGGTCAGCCCCAGCATTTT

V: TRBV20-1
D: NA
size: few
J: TRBJ2-5
CDR3: CSARSEGPETQYF
DNA: TGCAGTGCTAGGTCAGAGGGGCCGGAGACCCAGTACTTC

V: TRBV7-9
D: NA
size: NA
J: TRBJ1-1
CDR3: CASSLKVEAFF
DNA: TGTGCCAGCAGCCTAAAGGTTGAAGCTTTCTTT

V: TRBV7-6
D: TRBD1
size: NA
J: TRBJ1-1
CDR3: CASSLGFGTDLEAFF
DNA: TGTGCCAGCAGCTTAGGGTTTGGGACAGACCTTGAAGCTTTCTTT

V: TRBV12-3/TRBV12-4
D: NA
size: few
J: TRBJ2-5
CDR3: CASSFSGKETQYF
DNA: TGTGCCAGCAGTTTTTCTGGGAAAGAGACCCAGTACTTC

V: TRBV28
D: NA
size: few
J: TRBJ1-1
CDR3: CASSHEQLTTEAFF
DNA: TGTGCCAGCAGTCACGAACAGTTGACCACTGAAGCTTTCTTT

V: TRBV7-6
D: TRBD1
size: few
J: TRBJ1-1
CDR3: CASSSYRGDSAFF
DNA: TGTGCCAGCAGCTCCTACAGGGGAGATTCGGCTTTCTTT

V: TRBV4-1
D: NA
size: few
J: TRBJ2-7
CDR3: CASSQDLRGGEQYF
DNA: TGCGCCAGCAGCCAAGATCTCAGGGGAGGCGAGCAGTACTTC

V: TRBV19
D: NA
size: NA
J: TRBJ1-1
CDR3: CASSLTADYTEAFF
DNA: TGTGCCAGTAGTCTGACAGCAGATTACACTGAAGCTTTCTTT

V: TRBV20-1
D: NA
size: NA
J: TRBJ2-1
CDR3: CSARDLSGSSYNEQFF
DNA: TGCAGTGCTAGAGATCTAAGTGGGAGCTCCTACAATGAGCAGTTCTTC

V: TRBV2
D: NA
size: NA
J: TRBJ1-2
CDR3: CASSPGAGGGYTF
DNA: TGTGCCAGCAGTCCAGGGGCAGGCGGTGGCTACACCTTC

V: TRBV19
D: TRBD2
size: NA
J: TRBJ2-5
CDR3: CASSPGGARMSETQYF
DNA: TGTGCCAGTAGTCCCGGGGGGGCCCGAATGTCAGAGACCCAGTACTTC

V: TRBV7-2
D: TRBD1
size: NA
J: TRBJ2-7
CDR3: CASRLKSRQGPYEQYF
DNA: TGTGCCAGCAGACTCAAAAGCCGACAGGGACCCTACGAGCAGTACTTC

V: TRBV7-6
D: NA
size: NA
J: TRBJ2-2
CDR3: CASSPEGGELFF
DNA: TGTGCCAGCAGCCCGGAGGGGGGGGAGCTGTTTTTT

V: TRBV10-3
D: TRBD1
size: few
J: TRBJ1-2
CDR3: CAINRDRVGYGYTF
DNA: TGTGCCATCAATCGAGACAGGGTGGGCTATGGCTACACCTTC

V: TRBV29-1
D: TRBD1
size: NA
J: TRBJ1-2
CDR3: CSVLDRVYGYTF
DNA: TGCAGCGTTCTGGACAGGGTGTATGGCTACACCTTC

V: TRBV6-5
D: NA
size: few
J: TRBJ2-7
CDR3: CASSYRAGREQYF
DNA: TGTGCCAGCAGTTACCGGGCAGGGCGGGAGCAGTACTTC

V: TRBV7-6
D: TRBD2
size: NA
J: TRBJ2-3
CDR3: CASSFQLAGATDTQYF
DNA: TGTGCCAGCAGCTTTCAACTAGCGGGGGCCACAGATACGCAGTATTTT

V: TRBV20-1
D: TRBD2
size: NA
J: TRBJ2-3
CDR3: CSAYRDRVTSGSHTDTQYF
DNA: TGCAGTGCTTACCGGGACAGGGTAACTAGCGGGAGTCACACAGATACGCAGTATTTT

V: TRBV7-4
D: NA
size: NA
J: TRBJ2-3
CDR3: CASRYVGPSADTQYF
DNA: TGTGCCAGCAGGTACGTCGGACCGTCGGCAGATACGCAGTATTTT

V: TRBV7-2
D: TRBD1
size: NA
J: TRBJ2-7
CDR3: CASSLGQATTYEQYF
DNA: TGTGCCAGCAGCCTGGGACAGGCCACAACCTACGAGCAGTACTTC

V: TRBV20-1
D: NA
size: few
J: TRBJ2-3
CDR3: CSAREGSTSTDTQYF
DNA: TGCAGTGCTAGAGAGGGTTCGACTAGCACAGATACGCAGTATTTT

V: TRBV6-2/TRBV6-3
D: NA
size: once
J: TRBJ1-1
CDR3: CAGSRGDTEAFF
DNA: TGTGCCGGTTCTCGGGGTGACACTGAAGCTTTCTTT

V: TRBV6-5
D: NA
size: NA
J: TRBJ1-1
CDR3: CASSYSYSSRNTEAFF
DNA: TGTGCCAGCAGTTACTCTTACTCAAGTCGGAACACTGAAGCTTTCTTT